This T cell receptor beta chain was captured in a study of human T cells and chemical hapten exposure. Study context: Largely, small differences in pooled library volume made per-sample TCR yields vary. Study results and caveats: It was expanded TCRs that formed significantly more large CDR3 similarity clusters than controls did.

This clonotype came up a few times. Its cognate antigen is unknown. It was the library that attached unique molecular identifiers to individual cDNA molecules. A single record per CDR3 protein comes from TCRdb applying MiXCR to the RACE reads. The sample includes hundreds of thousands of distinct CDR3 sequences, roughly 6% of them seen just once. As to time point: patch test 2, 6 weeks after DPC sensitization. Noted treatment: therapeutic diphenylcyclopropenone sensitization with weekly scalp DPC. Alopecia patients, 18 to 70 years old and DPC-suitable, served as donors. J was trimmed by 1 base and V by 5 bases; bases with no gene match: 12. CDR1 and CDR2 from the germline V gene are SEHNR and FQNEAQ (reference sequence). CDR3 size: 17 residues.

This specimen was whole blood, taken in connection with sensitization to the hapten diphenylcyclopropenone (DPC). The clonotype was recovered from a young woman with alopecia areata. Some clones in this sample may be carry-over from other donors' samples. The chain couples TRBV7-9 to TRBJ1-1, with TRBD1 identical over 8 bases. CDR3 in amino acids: CASSLPRGQAKNTEAFF. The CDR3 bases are TGTGCCAGCAGCCTGCCCCGGGGACAGGCGAAGAACACTGAAGCTTTCTTT. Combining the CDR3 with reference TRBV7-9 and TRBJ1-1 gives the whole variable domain DTGVSQNPRHKITKRGQNVTFRCDPISEHNRLYWYRQTLGQGPEFLTYFQNEAQLEKSRLLSDRFSAERPKGSFSTLEIQRTEQGDSAMYLCASSLPRGQAKNTEAFFGQGTRLTVV.